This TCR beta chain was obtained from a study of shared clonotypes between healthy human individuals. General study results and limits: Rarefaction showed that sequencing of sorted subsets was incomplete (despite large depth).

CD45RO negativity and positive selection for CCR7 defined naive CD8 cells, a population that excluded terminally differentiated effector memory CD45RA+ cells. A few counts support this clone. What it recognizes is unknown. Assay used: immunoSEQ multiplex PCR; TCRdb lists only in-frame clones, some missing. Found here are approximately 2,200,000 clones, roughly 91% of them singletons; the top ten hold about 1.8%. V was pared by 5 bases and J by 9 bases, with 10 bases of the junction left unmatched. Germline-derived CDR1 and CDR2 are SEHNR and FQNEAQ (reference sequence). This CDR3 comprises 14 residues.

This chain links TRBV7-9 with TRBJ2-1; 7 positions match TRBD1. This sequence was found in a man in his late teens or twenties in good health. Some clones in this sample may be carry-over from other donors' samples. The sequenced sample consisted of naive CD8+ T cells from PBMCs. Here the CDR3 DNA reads TGTGCCAGCAGCACTGGGGGACAGTTTCGTGAGCAGTTCTTC. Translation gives CASSTGGQFREQFF.